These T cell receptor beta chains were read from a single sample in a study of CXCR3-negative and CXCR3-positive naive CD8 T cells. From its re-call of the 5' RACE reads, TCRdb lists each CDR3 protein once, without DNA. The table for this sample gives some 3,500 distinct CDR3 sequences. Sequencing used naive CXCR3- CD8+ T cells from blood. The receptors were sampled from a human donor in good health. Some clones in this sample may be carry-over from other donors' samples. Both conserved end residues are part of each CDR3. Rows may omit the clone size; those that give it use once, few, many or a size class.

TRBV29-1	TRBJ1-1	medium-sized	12	CSVEGDHTEAFF
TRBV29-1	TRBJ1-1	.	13	CSVEAKVNTEAFF
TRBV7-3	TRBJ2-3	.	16	CASSPGLGPRTDTQYF
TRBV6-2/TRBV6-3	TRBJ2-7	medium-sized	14	CASYDGFSSYEQYF
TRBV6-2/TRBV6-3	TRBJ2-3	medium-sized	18	CASRSPGLAGGGTDTQYF
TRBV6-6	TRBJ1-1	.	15	CASSTGTALNTEAFF
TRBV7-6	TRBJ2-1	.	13	CASSLVLNNDQFF
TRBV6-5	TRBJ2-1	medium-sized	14	CASMDGAANNEQFF
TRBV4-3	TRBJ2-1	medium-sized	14	CASSHDDNRLEQFF
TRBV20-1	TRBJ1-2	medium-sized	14	CSARDVEEEDGYTF
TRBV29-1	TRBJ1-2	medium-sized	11	CSAQGLYGYTF
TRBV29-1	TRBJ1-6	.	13	CSVSGGQGAPLHF
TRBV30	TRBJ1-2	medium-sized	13	CAWRQEVSYGYTF
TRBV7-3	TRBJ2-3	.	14	CASSSWTAGDTQYF
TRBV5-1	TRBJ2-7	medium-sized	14	CASSIDRGTYEQYF
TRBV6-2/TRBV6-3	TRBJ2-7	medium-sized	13	CASTPGSSYEQYF
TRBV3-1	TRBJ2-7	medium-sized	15	CASSQDPGQGGEQYF
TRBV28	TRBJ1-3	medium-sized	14	CASSFSLSGNTIYF
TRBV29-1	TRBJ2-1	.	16	CSVGSSTSGVYNEQFF
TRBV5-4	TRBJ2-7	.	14	CASSSSDGDWEQYF
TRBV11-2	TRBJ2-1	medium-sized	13	CASSSGPVNEQFF
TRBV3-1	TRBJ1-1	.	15	CATSRPRSPVTEAFF
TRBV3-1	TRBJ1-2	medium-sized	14	CASSSTYGGYGYTF
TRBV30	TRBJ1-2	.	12	CAWSVSFYGYTF
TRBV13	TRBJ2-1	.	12	CASKPSYNEQFF
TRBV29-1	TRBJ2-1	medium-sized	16	CSVKLAGVLSYNEQFF
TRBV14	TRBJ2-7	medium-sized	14	CASSQVGTGYEQYF
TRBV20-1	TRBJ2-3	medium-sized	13	CSARGWATDTQYF
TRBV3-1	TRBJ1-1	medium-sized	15	CASSQVGGGATEAFF
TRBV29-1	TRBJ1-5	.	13	CSAQGAWNQPQHF